Listed below are T cell receptor beta chains from one sample, sequenced in a study of tumor and adjacent non-tumor tissue in lung cancer. TCRdb re-called the multiplex PCR reads through MiXCR, storing one row per CDR3 protein. The sample records 200,000 to 250,000 distinct CDR3 sequences, 60% to 75% being singletons. Sequencing was done on a sample of lung tumor tissue. The receptors shown here come from a man in his 60s with non-small cell lung cancer. Both conserved end residues are part of each CDR3. The order of the fields is CDR3 protein, J gene, V gene, clone size. Clone size is not always given. Where it is, it says once, few, many or a class for expanded clones.

CSSRSGENYGYTF | TRBJ1-2 | TRBV29-1 | many
CSADSAGGEWSEQFF | TRBJ2-1 | TRBV20-1 | once
CASSYSTGTGNIQYF | TRBJ2-4 | TRBV6-2/TRBV6-3 | once
CAIRKGQGTANTEAFF | TRBJ1-1 | TRBV10-3 | .
CGSSLRGLGNEKLFF | TRBJ1-4 | TRBV12-3/TRBV12-4 | .
CTSSFVKGARDTQYF | TRBJ2-3 | TRBV11-3 | .
CSVGKGNSGELFF | TRBJ2-2 | TRBV29-1 | once
CASSYPDKPLSYNEQFF | TRBJ2-1 | TRBV6-5 | many
CASSPGTRRYEQYF | TRBJ2-7 | TRBV6-6 | .
CASSHLGTVPYEQYF | TRBJ2-7 | TRBV4-3 | many
CSPRVPWGTYEQYF | TRBJ2-7 | TRBV20-1 | .
CVSSLNRGHDYTF | TRBJ1-2 | TRBV12-3/TRBV12-4 | .
CASSQDNNGMDTQYF | TRBJ2-3 | TRBV4-3 | few
CASTLQGAIGNIQYF | TRBJ2-4 | TRBV28 | .
CTSSFTGQLTYEQYF | TRBJ2-7 | TRBV11-2 | .
CSVRPLRQLTEAFF | TRBJ1-1 | TRBV29-1 | .